These 27 T cell receptor beta chains originate from one sample sequenced in a study of T-cell reconstitution after alpha-beta-depleted transplantation in children. Unique molecular identifiers were built into the TCRbeta library. TCRdb used MiXCR to reprocess the PCR reads, holding one entry per CDR3 protein. The table has 180,000 or so distinct CDR3 sequences, about 6% seen once; the top ten hold 4.5%. The sample consisted of PBMCs, taken before TCRalphabeta/CD19-depleted stem cell transplant. These receptors were collected from a girl less than two years old with combined immunodeficiency, due to receive a stem cell transplant.

This clonotype was counted ten times or more. CDR3 residues: CASSLGVASGSDTQYF. The CDR3, as DNA: TGTGCCAGCAGCTTAGGGGTAGCGTCAGGGTCAGATACGCAGTATTTT. The chain links TRBV11-2 to TRBJ2-3; D may correspond to TRBD1 or TRBD2 (5 bases each). Trimming took 1 base from V and 4 from J, leaving 15 bases between them. The CDR3 loop spans 16 amino acids. The germline V gene encodes CDR1 SGHAT and CDR2 FQNNGV. Full variable domain (outside the CDR3, taken from reference TRBV11-2 and TRBJ2-3): EAGVAQSPRYKIIEKRQSVAFWCNPISGHATLYWYQQILGQGPKLLIQFQNNGVVDDSQLPKDRFSAERLKGVDSTLKIQPAKLEDSAVYLCASSLGVASGSDTQYFGPGTRLTVL.

This clonotype has at least ten counts. V is TRBV29-1 and J is TRBJ2-1; 11 nucleotides align to TRBD2. The CDR3 is 16 amino acids. V was pared by 5 bases and J by 0 bases, with 6 bases of the junction left unmatched. CDR1 and CDR2 from the germline V gene are SQVTM and ANQGSEA. As DNA, the CDR3 is TGCAGCGTTACCGGGACTAGCGGACCCTCCTACAATGAGCAGTTCTTC. It is translated as CSVTGTSGPSYNEQFF.

The chain's CDR3 is CASSQDRRGGGQPQHF. As DNA, the CDR3 is TGCGCCAGCAGCCAAGATCGCAGGGGGGGTGGTCAGCCCCAGCATTTT. J is TRBJ1-5 and V is TRBV4-3, with TRBD1 matching over 7 bases. After removal of 0 bases from V and 6 bases from J, the junction contained 8 bases not matched to a gene. Looked up from germline, CDR1 is LGHNA and CDR2 is YSLEER. The CDR3 spans 16 residues.

In this sample, this clonotype turned up many times. The chain uses TRBV10-3 and TRBJ2-7; 7 positions match TRBD2. V lost 4 bases, J lost 2 bases, and 8 bases stayed unmatched. This CDR3 has 15 residues. The V gene's germline CDR1 is ENHRY and CDR2 SYGVKD. The CDR3 DNA reads TGTGCCATCAGTGGGCGGGCTAGCGGTACCTACGAGCAGTACTTC. This gives the protein CAISGRASGTYEQYF.

This clonotype has ten or more counts. This chain connects TRBV6-5 to TRBJ2-7; 14 bases map to TRBD2. The trim removed 2 bases at V and 2 bases at J, leaving 5 bases unmatched. Germline V lookup: CDR1 MNHEY, CDR2 SVGAGI. The CDR3 loop spans 17 amino acids. In nucleotides, the CDR3 is TGTGCCAGCAGTTACGCGACTAGCGGGAGGGAGACCTACGAGCAGTACTTC. Translation: CASSYATSGRETYEQYF.

This clonotype was seen at least ten times. This chain joins TRBV7-8 and TRBJ2-5; the D gene is possibly TRBD1 (6 bases). Germline assignment: CDR1 SGHVS and CDR2 FQNEAQ. V was cut by 3 bases and J by 5 bases, with 10 bases left in between. The length of the CDR3 is 13 residues. CDR3 region: CASSFNREETQYF. The CDR3 DNA reads TGTGCCAGCAGCTTCAACAGGGAGGAGACCCAGTACTTC.

This clonotype has ten or more counts. The chain recombines TRBV20-1 with TRBJ2-7; D tentatively fits TRBD1 or TRBD2 (5 bases each). Trimming took 3 bases from V and 1 from J, leaving 10 bases between them. This CDR3 is 13 amino acids long. Germline values: CDR1 DFQATT, CDR2 SNEGSKA (reference sequence). The CDR3 region is CSARWGSSYEQYF. DNA for the CDR3: TGCAGTGCTAGGTGGGGGTCATCCTACGAGCAGTACTTC.

This clonotype was observed at least ten times. The chain joins TRBV12-3 or TRBV12-4 to TRBJ2-7, with a weak D call TRBD2 (5 bases). V lost 5 bases, J lost 0 bases, and 11 bases lay in between. CDR3 size: 14 residues. The CDR3 bases are TGTGCCAGCAGTCCCTTTGGGAGCTCCTACGAGCAGTACTTC. As protein: CASSPFGSSYEQYF.

This clonotype was seen at least ten times. The chain recombines TRBV28 with TRBJ2-5; 8 positions agree with TRBD1. This CDR3 spans 15 amino acids. The germline V gene encodes CDR1 MDHEN and CDR2 SYDVKM. J lost 5 bases, V lost 1 base, and 6 bases had no gene match. CDR3 bases: TGTGCCAGCAGTTTATCCACGGACAGGGTGGAGACCCAGTACTTC. Translating it yields CASSLSTDRVETQYF.

This clonotype was detected many times. J is TRBJ2-3 and V is TRBV20-1; TRBD1 is a possible D gene (7 bases). The CDR3 loop spans 13 amino acids. Germline CDR1 DFQATT, CDR2 SNEGSKA (reference sequence). The V gene lost 6 bases and the J gene lost 2 bases, with 12 bases spanning the gap. The CDR3 sequence is CSARDRFTDTQYF. As DNA, the CDR3 is TGCAGTGCGCGGGACAGATTCACAGATACGCAGTATTTT.

This clonotype was recorded a few times. The J gene is TRBJ1-1, the V gene TRBV24-1; 9 bases fit TRBD1. Per the germline V gene, CDR1 is KGHDR and CDR2 is SFDVKD. The CDR3 contains 13 residues. With V trimmed by 3 bases and J by 8 bases, 3 bases remained unmatched. DNA for the CDR3: TGTGCCACCAGTGATCCGACAGGGGGAGAAGCTTTCTTT. Translated, it gives CATSDPTGGEAFF.

This clonotype has ten or more counts. The chain carries TRBV6-2 or TRBV6-3 and TRBJ2-3; no definite D call. Germline V CDR1 and CDR2: MNHEY, SVGEGT. The length of the CDR3 is 16 residues. V was clipped by 3 bases and J by 3 bases, with 16 bases between them. CDR3 DNA sequence: TGTGCCAGCAGTTATTCGTTTCAGGCTAGGACAGATACGCAGTATTTT. Residues: CASSYSFQARTDTQYF.

This clonotype was counted at least ten times. The chain has TRBV4-3 and TRBJ2-2; D gene unclear. Germline loops: CDR1 LGHNA, CDR2 YSLEER. V lost 1 base, J lost 1 base, and 16 bases lay in between. The CDR3 sequence is 18 residues long. CDR3 loop: CASSQGVVRYLNTGELFF. The CDR3 DNA sequence: TGCGCCAGCAGCCAAGGGGTCGTCAGGTACTTGAACACCGGGGAGCTGTTTTTT.

This clonotype was counted at least ten times. The chain recombines TRBV9 with TRBJ2-1; D gene uncertain. The CDR3 extends over 11 amino acids. The V end lost 7 bases, the J end lost 5 bases, and 7 bases lay between the germline ends. CDR1 is SGDLS, CDR2 YYNGEE, per germline. The DNA for the CDR3 is TGTGCCAGCTTTGTCAACAATGAGCAGTTCTTC. This gives the protein CASFVNNEQFF.

This clonotype has ten or more counts. V is TRBV27 and J is TRBJ2-7; perhaps TRBD2 as D (6 bases). The V gene lost 5 bases and the J gene lost 3 bases, with 20 bases spanning the gap. This CDR3 is 16 amino acids long. Germline V gene lookup returns CDR1 MNHEY and CDR2 SMNVEV (reference sequence). CDR3 region: CASSPQRERLFYEQYF. The CDR3, as DNA: TGTGCCAGCAGTCCACAACGGGAGCGGCTATTCTACGAGCAGTACTTC.

This clonotype was seen at least ten times. This chain connects TRBV12-3 or TRBV12-4 to TRBJ2-3; D unresolved. CDR3 length: 13 residues. V lost 6 bases and J 2 bases, leaving 9 bases between the germline ends. The CDR3 DNA reads as TGTGCCAGCAGGGATGATACCACAGATACGCAGTATTTT. Translating gives CASRDDTTDTQYF.

This clonotype showed up many times. This rearrangement joins TRBV7-9 to TRBJ2-4; TRBD2 might be the D (5 bases). CDR1 SEHNR and CDR2 FQNEAQ come from the germline V gene (reference sequence). This CDR3 is built from 16 residues. V lost 6 bases and J lost 0, with 15 bases in between. This CDR3 is CASSSEADLAKNIQYF. The DNA for the CDR3 is TGTGCCAGCAGTTCGGAGGCCGATTTAGCCAAAAACATTCAGTACTTC. Supplemented by reference TRBV7-9 and TRBJ2-4, the full variable domain reads DTGVSQNPRHKITKRGQNVTFRCDPISEHNRLYWYRQTLGQGPEFLTYFQNEAQLEKSRLLSDRFSAERPKGSFSTLEIQRTEQGDSAMYLCASSSEADLAKNIQYFGAGTRLSVL.

In its sample, this clonotype was seen a few times. The chain uses TRBV28 and TRBJ1-2; D not certain. With 6 bases removed from V and 2 bases from J, the gap between germline ends came to 16 bases. The CDR3 consists of 15 residues. The V gene's germline CDR1 is MDHEN and CDR2 SYDVKM. CDR3 in amino acids: CASSIGRITNYGYTF. Written as DNA, the CDR3 is TGTGCCAGCAGCATCGGGAGGATCACAAACTATGGCTACACCTTC.

This clonotype was seen many times. This sequence joins TRBV5-1 and TRBJ2-3, with D hard to call. The CDR3 sequence is 14 residues long. CDR1 SGHRS and CDR2 YFSETQ come from the germline V gene. V shed 4 bases and J shed 0 bases, with 9 bases lying between them. The CDR3 loop is CASSPWLSTDTQYF. The CDR3 region has the DNA TGCGCCAGCAGCCCCTGGCTGAGCACAGATACGCAGTATTTT.

The table lists this clonotype with many counts. This rearrangement joins TRBV29-1 to TRBJ2-5; D ambiguous. The CDR3 loop spans 14 amino acids. Trimming stripped 3 bases from V and 2 bases from J, with 13 bases between. Germline CDR1 is SQVTM and CDR2 is ANQGSEA. CDR3 sequence (DNA): TGCAGCGTTGATATCCTAGAGACACAAGAGACCCAGTACTTC. It yields the protein CSVDILETQETQYF.

This clonotype was counted ten times or more. The gene calls are TRBV5-1 and TRBJ2-3; D is undetermined. Germline V gives CDR1 SGHRS, CDR2 YFSETQ. The V gene lost 0 bases and the J gene lost 2 bases, with 13 bases spanning the gap. The CDR3 covers 16 residues. The CDR3 reads CASSLDIRSYTDTQYF. The CDR3 DNA reads as TGCGCCAGCAGCTTGGATATCCGATCCTACACAGATACGCAGTATTTT.

In its sample, this clonotype was seen many times. The CDR3 coding sequence is TGTGCCAGCAGCGGCCGGGACGGTGAAGCTTTCTTT. Encoded protein: CASSGRDGEAFF. The V and J genes are TRBV13 and TRBJ1-1, with D perhaps TRBD1 (5 bases). Trimming left V 5 bases short and J 7 bases short, with 11 bases between. The CDR3 extends over 12 amino acids. Germline loops: CDR1 PRHDT, CDR2 FYEKMQ (reference sequence).

This clonotype was detected many times. This sequence joins TRBV21-1 and TRBJ2-7. TRBV21-1 is termed a pseudogene. CDR3 length: 16 amino acids. The CDR3 reads CASSKPDKVPRYEQYF. The CDR3 DNA reads TGTGCCAGCAGCAAACCCGACAAAGTACCTAGATACGAGCAGTACTTC.

A few counts support this clonotype. The chain has TRBV7-9 and TRBJ1-2; TRBD1 is a possible D gene (5 bases). The CDR3 totals 14 residues. V was shortened by 2 bases and J by 7 bases, with 14 bases between the two germline ends. CDR1 and CDR2 (germline): SEHNR, FQNEAQ (reference sequence). CDR3: CASSLPRDLGGYTF. The CDR3 DNA reads as TGTGCCAGCAGCTTACCCAGGGACCTCGGTGGCTACACCTTC. Combining the CDR3 with reference TRBV7-9 and TRBJ1-2 gives the whole variable domain DTGVSQNPRHKITKRGQNVTFRCDPISEHNRLYWYRQTLGQGPEFLTYFQNEAQLEKSRLLSDRFSAERPKGSFSTLEIQRTEQGDSAMYLCASSLPRDLGGYTFGSGTRLTVV.

This clonotype was recorded many times. The V gene is TRBV20-1, the J gene TRBJ2-1; 8 positions agree with TRBD1. Trimming removed 0 bases from V and 7 bases from J; junction bases left unmatched: 8. The germline gives CDR1 DFQATT, CDR2 SNEGSKA (reference sequence). The CDR3 has 15 residues. The CDR3 bases are TGCAGTGCTAGAGATCAGGGGGCGACCTTTAATGAGCAGTTCTTC. This codes for CSARDQGATFNEQFF.

This clonotype was picked up many times. The chain links TRBV4-2 to TRBJ2-7; a weak D match, TRBD2 (6 bases). V lost 0 bases, J lost 2 bases, and 14 bases lay in between. The germline CDR1 and CDR2 sequences are LGHNA and YNFKEQ. The CDR3 has 16 amino acids. The CDR3 DNA is TGTGCCAGCAGCCAAGAATCGACACTAGCAACCTACGAGCAGTACTTC. As protein: CASSQESTLATYEQYF.

This clonotype occurred many times. The V call is TRBV21-1, the J call TRBJ2-3; the DNA was not compared with TRBD1, the D call given in the table. TRBV21-1 is a pseudogene segment. The CDR3 runs to 17 residues. CDR3 amino acids: CASSPFRSSLSPDTQYF. CDR3 nucleotide sequence: TGTGCCAGCAGCCCCTTTCGGAGTAGCCTGTCCCCAGATACGCAGTATTTT.